This TCR beta chain came from a study of blood T cell repertoires in COVID-19. At the level of the study: T cells, B-cell-depleted T cells, or PBMCs provided the cDNA or gDNA that served as material.

V lost 3 bases to trimming and J lost 4 bases; unmatched junction nucleotides: 5. Germline CDR1 is SGDLS and CDR2 is YYNGEE. The CDR3 runs to 15 residues. Study processing details: Reference gene primers were amplified, and this amplification served to estimate nucleated cell counts. Sequenced by immunoSEQ multiplex PCR; TCRdb stores in-frame clones only, minus some. V, J and clone size reflect that table, while D and trimming were determined from the DNA. The sample has a few hundred thousand clones, about 89% seen once; the top ten hold roughly 2.2%. This clonotype was sampled from a man in his fifties or sixties with acute or convalescent COVID-19. The sequenced sample was peripheral blood. This chain uses TRBV9 with TRBJ2-2; 8 nucleotides line up with TRBD2. This chain's CDR3 is CASSATGGSTGELFF. The CDR3 DNA sequence: TGTGCCAGCAGCGCAACGGGGGGGAGCACCGGGGAGCTGTTTTTT.